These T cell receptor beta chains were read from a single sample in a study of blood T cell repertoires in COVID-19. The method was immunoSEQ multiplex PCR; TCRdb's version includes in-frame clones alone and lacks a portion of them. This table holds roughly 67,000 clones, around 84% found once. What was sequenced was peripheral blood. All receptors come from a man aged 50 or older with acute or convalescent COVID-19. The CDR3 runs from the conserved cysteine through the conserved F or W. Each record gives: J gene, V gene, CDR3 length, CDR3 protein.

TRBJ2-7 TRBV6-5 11 CASSSYGEQYF
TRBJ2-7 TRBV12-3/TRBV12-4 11 CASSLGPKEYF
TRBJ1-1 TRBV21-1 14 CASSARQGSTEAFF
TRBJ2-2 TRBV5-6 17 CASSLALTGVNTGELFF
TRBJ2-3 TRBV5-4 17 CASSLGVLGLATDTQYF
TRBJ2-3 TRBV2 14 CASSAEAGTDTQYF
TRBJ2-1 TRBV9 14 CASSVDTGYNEQFF
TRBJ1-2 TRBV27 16 CASSLYSSGMGYGYTF
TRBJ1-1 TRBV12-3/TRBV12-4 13 CASSLALNTEAFF
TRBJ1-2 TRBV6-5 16 CASSYTDNRKSYGYTF
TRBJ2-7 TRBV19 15 CASSSLAGVAYEQYF
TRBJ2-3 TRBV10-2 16 CASTETSGGAPDTQYF
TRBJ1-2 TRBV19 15 CATLPTGGTPYGYTF
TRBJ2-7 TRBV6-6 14 CASSQGQGGYEQYF
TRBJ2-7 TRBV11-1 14 CASKAGTGRNEQYF